The 2 T cell receptor beta chains in this list originate from one sample, sequenced in a study of regulatory T cells in long-lasting Graves disease. For TCR beta, libraries came from iRepertoire HTBI primers and Arm-PCR of CDR3 regions. Each CDR3 protein is one row after TCRdb ran MiXCR on the multiplex PCR reads. This sample has about 240,000 distinct CDR3 sequences, with around 21% found just once. This sample's time point: newly diagnosed GD, antithyroid drugs for less than 3 months. TCR sequences were obtained from RNA taken from PBMCs. Specimen: peripheral blood mononuclear cells (PBMCs), collected at new diagnosis, from a patient treated with antithyroid drugs. Receptor source: a female donor with Graves disease.

The CDR3 here is CASSPTQGRNTEAFF. For the CDR3, the DNA is TGTGCCAGCTCACCTACTCAGGGGCGCAACACTGAAGCTTTCTTT. The V call is TRBV18, the J call TRBJ1-1; D is perhaps TRBD1 (6 bases). Germline assignment: CDR1 KGHSH and CDR2 LQKENI. The CDR3 runs to 15 residues. Between the trimmed V and J ends, which lost 3 bases and 2 bases, there was a span of 13 bases.

Concerning this clonotype: A much larger clone differs from this one at a single base, so this may be a read error. The rearrangement links TRBV24-1 to TRBJ2-7, with TRBD1 matching 8 bases. The CDR3 length is 16 residues. The germline CDR1 and CDR2 sequences are KGHDR and SFDVKD. The trim removed 6 bases at V and 7 bases at J, leaving 16 bases unmatched. CDR3 DNA sequence: TGTGCCACCAGTAAGGGGCTCAGGGGGCTGGTGGATGAGCAGTACTTC. It is translated as CATSKGLRGLVDEQYF.